The clone carrying this T cell receptor beta chain was observed once. Cohorts were determined from participant-reported clinical history. These data belong to a study of blood T cell repertoires in COVID-19. Study at large: Italy, Spain and the United States were the sources of the convalescent and acute COVID-19 samples.

As processed by the authors: Amplification of reference gene primers provided the estimated nucleated cell counts. Libraries were prepared by immunoSEQ multiplex PCR; TCRdb keeps only in-frame clonotypes and omits some of them. V and J calls and clone size are as listed in that table; D and trimming were resolved from the DNA. The sample has about 160,000 clones, around 84% seen once. This sequence originates from a man aged 35 to 55 who had recovered from COVID-19. Specimen: PBMCs or T cells enriched from blood (not recorded which).

The CDR3 nucleotides are TGTGCCAGCAGCGTAGCCTCTGGCTATGAGCAGTTCTTC. Its translation: CASSVASGYEQFF. The V and J genes are TRBV9 and TRBJ2-1; no clear D gene. The CDR3 has 13 residues. From germline, CDR1 is SGDLS and CDR2 YYNGEE. The V and J ends lost 0 bases and 8 bases respectively, with 9 bases between them. The full variable domain, rest sourced from reference TRBV9 and TRBJ2-1, is DSGVTQTPKHLITATGQRVTLRCSPRSGDLSVYWYQQSLDQGLQFLIQYYNGEERAKGNILERFSAQQFPDLHSELNLSSLELGDSALYFCASSVASGYEQFFGPGTRLTVL.